These 15 T cell receptor beta chains share one sample of origin, sequenced in a study of blood T cell repertoires in COVID-19. Data came from immunoSEQ multiplex PCR; TCRdb stores just in-frame clones and leaves some out. The table includes 130,000 or so clones, about 89% detected once. The specimen was peripheral blood. Receptor source: a woman aged 70-85 years with COVID-19, enrolled during active disease.

The V call is TRBV18, the J call TRBJ1-2, with D perhaps matching TRBD1 (5 bases). The CDR3 is 15 amino acids. V dropped 2 bases and J dropped 2 bases, with 12 bases sitting between them. Per the germline V gene, CDR1 is KGHSH and CDR2 is LQKENI. CDR3 sequence: CASSPIDQGNYGYTF. The DNA of the CDR3 is TGTGCCAGCTCACCAATAGATCAGGGAAACTATGGCTACACCTTC.

The V call is TRBV19, the J call TRBJ1-4; 9 bases fit TRBD1. The V gene's germline CDR1 is LNHDA and CDR2 SQIVND (reference sequence). CDR3 length equals 17 residues. Unmatched junction bases numbered 7, after V lost 5 bases and J lost 0 bases. The DNA of the CDR3 is TGTGCCAGTAGTGCCCCGGGACAGGGCACAACTAATGAAAAACTGTTTTTT. Translated: CASSAPGQGTTNEKLFF. Using reference TRBV19 and TRBJ1-4 for the parts outside the CDR3, the full variable domain is DGGITQSPKYLFRKEGQNVTLSCEQNLNHDAMYWYRQDPGQGLRLIYYSQIVNDFQKGDIAEGYSVSREKKESFPLTVTSAQKNPTAFYLCASSAPGQGTTNEKLFFGSGTQLSVL.

The chain employs TRBV6-5 and TRBJ2-7; 10 bases line up with TRBD1. CDR3 length: 15 residues. V shed 2 bases and J 2 bases; nucleotides not matched to a gene: 3. Germline values: CDR1 MNHEY, CDR2 SVGAGI. The CDR3 region is CASSYTDRGTYEQYF. CDR3 bases: TGTGCCAGCAGTTACACGGACAGGGGGACCTACGAGCAGTACTTC.

The rearrangement joins TRBV7-8 to TRBJ1-1; tentatively, D is TRBD1 (5 bases). V shed 0 bases and J shed 3 bases, with 17 bases lying between them. Looked up from germline, CDR1 is SGHVS and CDR2 is FQNEAQ. CDR3 length equals 17 residues. The CDR3 spells CASSLASGNEIYTEAFF. The CDR3 nucleotides are TGTGCCAGCAGCTTAGCGTCAGGGAATGAAATATACACTGAAGCTTTCTTT.

The chain combines TRBV2 with TRBJ1-1, with TRBD1 as a possible D gene (6 bases). This CDR3 has 13 residues. The germline CDR1 and CDR2 sequences are SNHLY and FYNNEI. V lost 6 bases and J 4 bases, leaving 12 bases between the germline ends. The CDR3 coding sequence is TGTGCCAGCAGGAAGGGGGGGGGCACTGAAGCTTTCTTT. Amino acid sequence: CASRKGGGTEAFF.

The chain employs TRBV5-1 and TRBJ1-2; 8 positions match TRBD1. CDR1 SGHRS and CDR2 YFSETQ come from the germline V gene. This CDR3 region has 18 residues. The junction had 14 bases not matched to a gene; V was cut back by 4 bases and J by 0 bases. CDR3 residues: CASSTTGVISSPNYGYTF. In DNA, the CDR3 is TGCGCCAGCAGCACGACAGGGGTAATTAGTTCGCCTAACTATGGCTACACCTTC. Full variable domain (remainder filled in from reference TRBV5-1 and TRBJ1-2): KAGVTQTPRYLIKTRGQQVTLSCSPISGHRSVSWYQQTPGQGLQFLFEYFSETQRNKGNFPGRFSGRQFSNSRSEMNVSTLELGDSALYLCASSTTGVISSPNYGYTFGSGTRLTVV.

The chain links TRBV6-2 or TRBV6-3 to TRBJ2-7; no definite D call. Trimming stripped 3 bases from V and 5 bases from J, with 8 bases between. The CDR3 totals 12 residues. Germline CDR1 and CDR2: MNHEY and SVGEGT. The CDR3 DNA reads TGTGCCAGCAGTTATGAACTTCACGAGCAGTACTTC. Its translation: CASSYELHEQYF.

The chain employs TRBV25-1 and TRBJ1-5, with 8 bases aligning to TRBD1. Unmatched junction bases numbered 4, after V lost 3 bases and J lost 6 bases. The length of the CDR3 is 14 residues. Germline lookup yields CDR1 MGHDK and CDR2 SYGVNS. This CDR3 is CASSDTRGLQPQHF. In nucleotides, the CDR3 is TGTGCCAGCAGTGATACCAGGGGGCTTCAGCCCCAGCATTTT.

The rearrangement links TRBV7-8 to TRBJ2-7; perhaps TRBD1 as D (6 bases). V was shortened by 0 bases and J by 3 bases, with 12 bases between the two germline ends. From germline, CDR1 is SGHVS and CDR2 FQNEAQ. The length of the CDR3 is 15 residues. The CDR3 nucleotides are TGTGCCAGCAGCTTAGCGCGACAGGCCAACTACGAGCAGTACTTC. It yields the protein CASSLARQANYEQYF.

By sample share, this clone is medium-sized (0.01 to 0.1%). The V and J genes are TRBV28 and TRBJ1-5; no firm D call. This CDR3 is built from 14 residues. CDR1 is MDHEN and CDR2 is SYDVKM in the germline V gene. V lost 2 bases, J lost 5 bases, and 10 bases lay in between. CDR3 loop: CASSLEHPDQPQHF. CDR3 DNA: TGTGCCAGCAGTTTAGAGCATCCTGATCAGCCCCAGCATTTT.

The chain combines TRBV7-2 with TRBJ1-1; perhaps TRBD1 as D (5 bases). V was shortened by 1 base and J by 1 base, with 10 bases between the two germline ends. This CDR3 region has 15 residues. Germline V gene data show CDR1 as SGHTA and CDR2 as FQGNSA. The CDR3 DNA reads TGTGCCAGCAGCTTAGTGTGGACACAGAACACTGAAGCTTTCTTT. The encoded protein is CASSLVWTQNTEAFF.

V usage is TRBV10-1 and J usage is TRBJ2-1, with D uncertain. This CDR3 region has 11 residues. Germline-derived CDR1 and CDR2 are WNHNN and SYGVQD (reference sequence). Trimming stripped 2 bases from V and 9 bases from J, with 5 bases between. DNA for the CDR3: TGCGCCAGCAGTGAGAGGAGTGAGCAGTTCTTC. Translated, it gives CASSERSEQFF.

This clone was seen just once. V and J are TRBV6-5 and TRBJ2-7; 7 bases match TRBD1. Germline CDR1 and CDR2: MNHEY and SVGAGI. Trimming cost V 7 bases and J 3 bases; bases outside gene matches: 6. The CDR3 contains 13 residues. CDR3 bases: TGTGCCAGCAACCGGGACAGCAACTACGAGCAGTACTTC. Its protein product is CASNRDSNYEQYF.

The chain has TRBV4-1 and TRBJ1-1; perhaps TRBD1 as D (5 bases). The CDR3 sequence is 15 residues long. V shed 3 bases and J shed 2 bases, with 13 bases lying between them. The germline CDR1 and CDR2 sequences are MGHRA and YSYEKL. The CDR3 region is CASSHFGGSNTEAFF. DNA for the CDR3: TGCGCCAGCAGCCATTTCGGGGGATCCAACACTGAAGCTTTCTTT.

The rearrangement joins TRBV2 to TRBJ2-1; 12 nucleotides agree with TRBD2. CDR1 and CDR2 from the germline V gene are SNHLY and FYNNEI. J gave up 10 bases and V 4 bases, and 8 bases lay outside the gene matches. CDR3 length: 15 amino acids. CDR3 coding DNA: TGTGCCAGCAGTGTAGCTAGCGGGGGGGAACAAGAGCAGTTCTTC. The encoded protein is CASSVASGGEQEQFF.